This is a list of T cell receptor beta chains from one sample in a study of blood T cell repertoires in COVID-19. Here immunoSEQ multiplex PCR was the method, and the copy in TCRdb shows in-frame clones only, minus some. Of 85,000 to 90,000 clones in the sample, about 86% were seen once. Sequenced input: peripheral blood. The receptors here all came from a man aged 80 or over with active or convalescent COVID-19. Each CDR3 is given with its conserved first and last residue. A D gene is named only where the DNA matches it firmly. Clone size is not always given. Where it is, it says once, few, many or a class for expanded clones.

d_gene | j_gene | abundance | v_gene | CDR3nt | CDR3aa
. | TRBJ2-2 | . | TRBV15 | TGTGCCACCAGCAGAGATAGAGTCCCCGGGGAGCTGTTTTTT | CATSRDRVPGELFF
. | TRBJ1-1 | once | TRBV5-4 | TGTGCCAGCAGCTTGAGGGGTCACACTGAAGCTTTCTTT | CASSLRGHTEAFF
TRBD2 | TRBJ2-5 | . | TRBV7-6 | TGTGCCAGCAGCCAAGCCGGGACTAGGGAAGAGACCCAGTACTTC | CASSQAGTREETQYF
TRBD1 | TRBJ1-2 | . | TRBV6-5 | TGTGCCAGCAGAGGGACAGGGGGGAACTATGGCTACACCTTC | CASRGTGGNYGYTF
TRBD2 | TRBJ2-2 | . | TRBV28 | TGTGCCAGCAGCCTGACTAGCGGGAGAGGGGACACCGGGGAGCTGTTTTTT | CASSLTSGRGDTGELFF
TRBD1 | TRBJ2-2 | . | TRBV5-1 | TGCGCCAGCAGCTTACAGGGGGTAAATTCTGGGGAGCTGTTTTTT | CASSLQGVNSGELFF
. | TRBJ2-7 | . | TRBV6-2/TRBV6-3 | TGTGCCAGCAGTTATTACAGCGGTTACGAGCAGTACTTC | CASSYYSGYEQYF
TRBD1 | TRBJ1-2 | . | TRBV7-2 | TGTGCCAGCAGCTTACAGGGGGTAAACTATGGCTACACCTTC | CASSLQGVNYGYTF
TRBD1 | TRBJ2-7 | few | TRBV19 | TGTGCCAGTAGTACAACACCCGGGACAGAGAGCTACGAGCAGTACTTC | CASSTTPGTESYEQYF
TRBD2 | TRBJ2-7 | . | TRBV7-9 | TGTGCCAGCAGCCTGGCGGGGAGGGAGTCCTACGAGCAGTACTTC | CASSLAGRESYEQYF
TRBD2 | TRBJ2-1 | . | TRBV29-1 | TGCAGCGTTGTGTGGCTAGCGGAATACAATGAGCAGTTCTTC | CSVVWLAEYNEQFF
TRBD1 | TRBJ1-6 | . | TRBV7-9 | TGTGCCAGCAGCTTAGCGGGACAGGGGAAGCATTCACCCCTCCACTTT | CASSLAGQGKHSPLHF
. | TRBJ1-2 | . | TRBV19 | TGTGCCAGTAGTACCACCGGGGACTATGGCTACACCTTC | CASSTTGDYGYTF
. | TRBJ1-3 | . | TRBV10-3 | TGTGCCATCAGTGGAATCCTAGGGGAACAGGGTGGAAACACCATATATTTT | CAISGILGEQGGNTIYF
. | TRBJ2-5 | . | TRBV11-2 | TGTGCCAGCAGCTTCAGACATCCCCAAGAGACCCAGTACTTC | CASSFRHPQETQYF
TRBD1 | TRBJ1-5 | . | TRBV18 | TGTGCCAGCTCACTCGGACAGGGAAATAGCAATCAGCCCCAGCATTTT | CASSLGQGNSNQPQHF
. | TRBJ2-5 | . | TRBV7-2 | TGTGCCAGCAGCTCCAGGTTACCCGGAGAGACCCAGTACTTC | CASSSRLPGETQYF
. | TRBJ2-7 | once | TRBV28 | TGTGCCAGCAGCCGGGGGACTTCCGAAGGCGAGCAGTACTTC | CASSRGTSEGEQYF
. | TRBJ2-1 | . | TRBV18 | TGTGCCAGCTCACTCCGGGGAGAGCAGTTCTTC | CASSLRGEQFF
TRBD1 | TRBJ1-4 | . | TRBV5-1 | TGCGCCAGCAGCCAAACCCCGGGACAGGGGGGTGAAAAACTGTTTTTT | CASSQTPGQGGEKLFF
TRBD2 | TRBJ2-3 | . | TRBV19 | TGTGCCAGTACCCCACGGTTAACGGGAGGGGTAAATACGCAGTATTTT | CASTPRLTGGVNTQYF
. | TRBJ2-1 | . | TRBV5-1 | TGCGCCAGCAGCTTGGTAGCACAGGGTGTTGGGAATGAGCAGTTCTTC | CASSLVAQGVGNEQFF
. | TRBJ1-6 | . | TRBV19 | TGTGCCAGTAGTCTCAGGAGGGGTAATTCACCCCTCCACTTT | CASSLRRGNSPLHF
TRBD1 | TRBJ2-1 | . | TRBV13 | TGTGCCAGCAGCGAGGACAGGAAGAACTACAATGAGCAGTTCTTC | CASSEDRKNYNEQFF
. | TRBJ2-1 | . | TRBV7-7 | TGTGCTAGCAGCTTATATCCTAGCTCCACCTACAATGAGCAGTTCTTC | CASSLYPSSTYNEQFF
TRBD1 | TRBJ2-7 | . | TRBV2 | TGTGCCAGCGCTGATCGGACAGGGACCTACGAGCAGTACTTC | CASADRTGTYEQYF
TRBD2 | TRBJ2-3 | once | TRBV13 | TGTGCCAGCAGGGGACTAGCGGGAGTAACAGATACGCAGTATTTT | CASRGLAGVTDTQYF
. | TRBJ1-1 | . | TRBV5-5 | TGTGCCAGCAGCTTGCAACGAGTCACTGAAGCTTTCTTT | CASSLQRVTEAFF
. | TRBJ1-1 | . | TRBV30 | TGTGCCTGCGTCCAGGGATATACTGAAGCTTTCTTT | CACVQGYTEAFF
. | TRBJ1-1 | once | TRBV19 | . | CASTSGQGGRRFTEAFF
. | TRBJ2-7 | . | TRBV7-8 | TGTGCCAGCAGCTCAATTCGTTTAGTCGGCTCCTACGAGCAGTACTTC | CASSSIRLVGSYEQYF
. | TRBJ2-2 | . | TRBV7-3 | TGTGCCAGCAGCTTAGACGGGGGGGAGCTGTTTTTT | CASSLDGGELFF
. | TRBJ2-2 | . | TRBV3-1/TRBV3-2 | TGTGCCAGCAGTACGAACACCGGGGAGCTGTTTTTT | CASSTNTGELFF
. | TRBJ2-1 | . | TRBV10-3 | TGTGCCGGGGGGTCAGGGTGGGGAAACAATGAGCAGTTCTTC | CAGGSGWGNNEQFF
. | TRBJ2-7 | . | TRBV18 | TGTGCCAGCTCACGCGAAATGGGCCTATCCTACGAGCAGTACTTC | CASSREMGLSYEQYF
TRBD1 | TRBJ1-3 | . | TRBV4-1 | TGCGCCAGCAGCCAAGGGGTCCCCGGGACAGCTTCTGGAAACACCATATATTTT | CASSQGVPGTASGNTIYF
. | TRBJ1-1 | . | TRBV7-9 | TGTGCCAGCAGCTTGAGAGGTAGTGCGAACACTGAAGCTTTCTTT | CASSLRGSANTEAFF
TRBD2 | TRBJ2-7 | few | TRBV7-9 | TGTGCCAGCAGCTTAGTGGCGGGAGGGCTGTACTTC | CASSLVAGGLYF
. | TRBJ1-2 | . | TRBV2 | TGTGCCGGTCGACTCCCGTCGAACTATGGCTACACCTTC | CAGRLPSNYGYTF
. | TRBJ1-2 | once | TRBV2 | TGTGCCAGCAGTGCTCAGGGGAAGTATGGCTACACCTTC | CASSAQGKYGYTF
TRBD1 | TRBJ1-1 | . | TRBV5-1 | TGCGCCAGCAGCTTGGCCGGGACAGGGAACACTGAAGCTTTCTTT | CASSLAGTGNTEAFF
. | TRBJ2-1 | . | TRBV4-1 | TGCGCCAGCAGCCAAGATCCGAGAGGGCATGAGCAGTTCTTC | CASSQDPRGHEQFF
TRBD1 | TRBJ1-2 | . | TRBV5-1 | TGCGCCAGCAGCGCAGGGACAGGGAATGGCTACACCTTC | CASSAGTGNGYTF
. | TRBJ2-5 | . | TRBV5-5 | TGTGCCAGCAGCACACAGGGTTCGGAGACCCAGTACTTC | CASSTQGSETQYF
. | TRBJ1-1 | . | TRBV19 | TGTGCCAGTAGTACAAGACGGACCTCGGGAACTGAAGCTTTCTTT | CASSTRRTSGTEAFF
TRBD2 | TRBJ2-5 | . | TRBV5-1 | TGCGCCAGCAGCTGGACCGGACTAGCGACTACCGAGACCCAGTACTTC | CASSWTGLATTETQYF
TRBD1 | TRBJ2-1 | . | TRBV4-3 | TGCGCCAGCAGCCAAACCCTGGGACAGCGGTATGAGCAGTTCTTC | CASSQTLGQRYEQFF
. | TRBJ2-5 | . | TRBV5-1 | TGCGCCAGCAGCTTGGGGCAGACCTCGCGGGAGACCCAGTACTTC | CASSLGQTSRETQYF
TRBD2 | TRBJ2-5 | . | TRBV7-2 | TGTGCCAGCAGCCCACAAGCGGCTAGCGGCTTCCAAGAGACCCAGTACTTC | CASSPQAASGFQETQYF
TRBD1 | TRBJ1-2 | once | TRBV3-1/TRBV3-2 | TGTGCCAGCAAGGGGACAGGGGGCGCCTATGGCTACACCTTC | CASKGTGGAYGYTF
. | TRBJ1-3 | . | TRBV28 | TGTGCCAGCAGTTTTTTCCAGGGGCCGAGCTCTGGAAACACCATATATTTT | CASSFFQGPSSGNTIYF
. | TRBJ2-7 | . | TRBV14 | TGTGCCAGCAGCCAGGGACACCTATACGAGCAGTACTTC | CASSQGHLYEQYF
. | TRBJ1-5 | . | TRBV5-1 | TGCGCCAGCAGCCGGTCCGGCAGGGATGGCAATCAGCCCCAGCATTTT | CASSRSGRDGNQPQHF
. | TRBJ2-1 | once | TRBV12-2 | TGTGCAAGTCGCACCCGGGACAGGGGGACCTACAATGAGCAGTTCTTC | CASRTRDRGTYNEQFF
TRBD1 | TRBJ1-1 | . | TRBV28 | TGTGCCAGCAGCCCGGGACAGGTTAAAATTAGGCCTGAAGCTTTCTTT | CASSPGQVKIRPEAFF
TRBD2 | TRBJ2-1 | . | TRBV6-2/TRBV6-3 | TGTGCCAGCAGTCGCTTAGCGGGAGATCCCACTTTATACAATGAGCAGTTCTTC | CASSRLAGDPTLYNEQFF
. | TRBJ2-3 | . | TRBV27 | TGTGCCAGCAGTCCCCGGGGGGCGGTGACAGATACGCAGTATTTT | CASSPRGAVTDTQYF
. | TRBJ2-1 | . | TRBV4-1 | TGCGCCAGCAGCCAAGATGGGGGGTCGTTTTCCTACAATGAGCAGTTCTTC | CASSQDGGSFSYNEQFF
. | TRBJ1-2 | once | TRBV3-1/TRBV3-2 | TGTGCCAGCAGCCAATCCAGGTCCGTGGGCTACACCTTC | CASSQSRSVGYTF
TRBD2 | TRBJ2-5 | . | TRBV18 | TGTGCCAGCTCACCATTAAGGGAGGGAGAGACCCAGTACTTC | CASSPLREGETQYF